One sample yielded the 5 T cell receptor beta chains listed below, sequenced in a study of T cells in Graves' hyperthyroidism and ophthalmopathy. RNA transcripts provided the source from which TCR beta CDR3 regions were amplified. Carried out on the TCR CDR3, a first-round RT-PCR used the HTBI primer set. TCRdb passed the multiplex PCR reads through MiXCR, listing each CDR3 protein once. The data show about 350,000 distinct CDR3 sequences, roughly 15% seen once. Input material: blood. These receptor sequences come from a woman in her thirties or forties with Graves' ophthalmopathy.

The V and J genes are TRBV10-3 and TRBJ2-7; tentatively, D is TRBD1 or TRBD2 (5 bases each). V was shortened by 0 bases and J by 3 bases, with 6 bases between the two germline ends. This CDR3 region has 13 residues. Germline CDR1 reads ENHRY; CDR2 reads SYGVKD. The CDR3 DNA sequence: TGTGCCATCAGTGAGTCGAGGGGCTACGAGCAGTACTTC. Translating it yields CAISESRGYEQYF.

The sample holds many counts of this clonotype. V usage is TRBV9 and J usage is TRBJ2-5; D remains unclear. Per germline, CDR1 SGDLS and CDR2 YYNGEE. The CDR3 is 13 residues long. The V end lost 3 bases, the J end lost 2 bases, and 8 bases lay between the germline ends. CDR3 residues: CASSEAPQETQYF. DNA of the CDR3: TGTGCCAGCAGCGAGGCTCCACAAGAGACCCAGTACTTC. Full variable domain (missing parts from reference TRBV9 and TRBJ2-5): DSGVTQTPKHLITATGQRVTLRCSPRSGDLSVYWYQQSLDQGLQFLIQYYNGEERAKGNILERFSAQQFPDLHSELNLSSLELGDSALYFCASSEAPQETQYFGPGTRLLVL.

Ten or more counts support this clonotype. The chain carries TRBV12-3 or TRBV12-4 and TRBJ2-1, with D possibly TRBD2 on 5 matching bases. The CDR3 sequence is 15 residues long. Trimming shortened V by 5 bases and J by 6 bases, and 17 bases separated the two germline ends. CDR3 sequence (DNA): TGTGCCAGCAGTCCTTGGACCCCCGAGGGCAATGAGCAGTTCTTC. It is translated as CASSPWTPEGNEQFF.

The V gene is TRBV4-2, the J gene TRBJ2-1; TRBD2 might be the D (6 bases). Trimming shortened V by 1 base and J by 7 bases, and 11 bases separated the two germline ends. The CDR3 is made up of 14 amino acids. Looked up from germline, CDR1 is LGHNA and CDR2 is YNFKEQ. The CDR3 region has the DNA TGTGCCAGCAGCCAAGCGTCCCGGGGGAATGAGCAGTTCTTC. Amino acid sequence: CASSQASRGNEQFF.

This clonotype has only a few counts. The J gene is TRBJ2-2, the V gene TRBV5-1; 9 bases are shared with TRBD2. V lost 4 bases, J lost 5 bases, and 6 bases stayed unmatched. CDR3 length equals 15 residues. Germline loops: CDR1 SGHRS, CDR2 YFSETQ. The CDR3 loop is CASSEVAGDTGELFF. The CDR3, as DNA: TGCGCCAGCAGCGAGGTAGCGGGGGATACCGGGGAGCTGTTTTTT.